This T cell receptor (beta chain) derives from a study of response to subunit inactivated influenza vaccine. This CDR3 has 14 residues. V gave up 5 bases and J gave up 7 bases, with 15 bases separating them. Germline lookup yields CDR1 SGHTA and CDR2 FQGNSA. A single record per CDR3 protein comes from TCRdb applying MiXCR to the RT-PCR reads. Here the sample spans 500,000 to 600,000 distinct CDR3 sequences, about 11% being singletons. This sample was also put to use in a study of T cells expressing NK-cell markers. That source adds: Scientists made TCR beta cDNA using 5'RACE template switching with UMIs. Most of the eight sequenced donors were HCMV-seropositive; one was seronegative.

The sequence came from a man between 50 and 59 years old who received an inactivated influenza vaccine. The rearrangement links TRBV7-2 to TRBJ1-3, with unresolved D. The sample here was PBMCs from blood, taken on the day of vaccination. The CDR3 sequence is CASSPWSGGNTIYF. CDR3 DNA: TGTGCCAGCAGCCCTTGGTCAGGCGGGAACACCATATATTTT.